Listed below are T cell receptor beta chains from one sample, sequenced in a study of cytomegalovirus exposure and HLA in healthy donors. Some clones are missing from TCRdb's copy, which holds only in-frame ones; the method was immunoSEQ multiplex PCR. The profile covers roughly 130,000 clones, with 75% to 85% appearing a single time and over 4.5% taken by the ten largest. Sequenced sample: PBMCs. The source is a woman between 40 and 50 years old in good health and CMV-seropositive. Each CDR3 is given with its conserved first and last residue. The order of the fields is V gene, J gene, D gene, clone size, CDR3 DNA, CDR3 protein. D genes are given only for firm matches. Expanded clones get a size class; other rows say once, few or many, or leave the size out.

V gene: TRBV7-8
J gene: TRBJ2-5
D gene: TRBD2
clone size: NA
CDR3 DNA: TGTGCCAGCAGCTTAGGAAGGGAGCTAGCGGCCCAAGAGACCCAGTACTTC
CDR3 protein: CASSLGRELAAQETQYF

V gene: TRBV20-1
J gene: TRBJ2-5
D gene: NA
clone size: NA
CDR3 DNA: TGCAGTGCTACTAGCACGGGGACCCAGTACTTC
CDR3 protein: CSATSTGTQYF

V gene: TRBV6-1
J gene: TRBJ2-2
D gene: TRBD2
clone size: NA
CDR3 DNA: TGTGCCAGCAGCGGGACTAGAGGGGGGGTCCGGGAGCTGTTTTTT
CDR3 protein: CASSGTRGGVRELFF

V gene: TRBV6-6
J gene: TRBJ2-1
D gene: NA
clone size: NA
CDR3 DNA: TGTGCCAGCAGTTACTCTCTAGGTGAGCAGTTCTTC
CDR3 protein: CASSYSLGEQFF

V gene: TRBV27
J gene: TRBJ2-3
D gene: NA
clone size: NA
CDR3 DNA: TGTGCCAGCAGTTCCACCTCGGAGAGGGCAATCGCAGATACGCAGTATTTT
CDR3 protein: CASSSTSERAIADTQYF

V gene: TRBV5-4
J gene: TRBJ2-1
D gene: TRBD2
clone size: NA
CDR3 DNA: TGTGCCCAATCCCCGACTAGCGGGAGTGGTGAGCAGTTCTTC
CDR3 protein: CAQSPTSGSGEQFF

V gene: TRBV2
J gene: TRBJ2-3
D gene: TRBD1
clone size: few
CDR3 DNA: TGTGCCAGCGATTCCGGGACAGGGAAGTATTTT
CDR3 protein: CASDSGTGKYF

V gene: TRBV19
J gene: TRBJ1-5
D gene: TRBD1
clone size: NA
CDR3 DNA: TGTGCCAGTAGTAGTGCAGGGGGTGGTCAGCCCCAGCATTTT
CDR3 protein: CASSSAGGGQPQHF

V gene: TRBV7-9
J gene: TRBJ1-1
D gene: TRBD1
clone size: NA
CDR3 DNA: TGTGCCAGCACATATGTAGTCGGGACAGGCCGGTTGAACACTGAAGCTTTCTTT
CDR3 protein: CASTYVVGTGRLNTEAFF

V gene: TRBV7-9
J gene: TRBJ1-2
D gene: TRBD1
clone size: NA
CDR3 DNA: TGTGCCAGCAGCTTGACAGGGGCTAACTATGGCTACACCTTC
CDR3 protein: CASSLTGANYGYTF

V gene: TRBV19
J gene: TRBJ2-5
D gene: TRBD2
clone size: NA
CDR3 DNA: TGTGCCAGTAGTATCGGACTAGCGGGAGTCCAAGAGACCCAGTACTTC
CDR3 protein: CASSIGLAGVQETQYF

V gene: TRBV6-4
J gene: TRBJ2-2
D gene: TRBD1
clone size: NA
CDR3 DNA: TGTGCCAGCAGTGACTCGCAGGGGGCCGGGGAGCTGTTTTTT
CDR3 protein: CASSDSQGAGELFF

V gene: TRBV9
J gene: TRBJ2-2
D gene: NA
clone size: NA
CDR3 DNA: TGTGCCAGCAGCGCACCGGGACTGGATAACACCGGGGAGCTGTTTTTT
CDR3 protein: CASSAPGLDNTGELFF

V gene: TRBV5-4
J gene: TRBJ2-7
D gene: TRBD2
clone size: once
CDR3 DNA: TGTGCCAGCAGCCCTGGGACTACCTACGAGCAGTACTTC
CDR3 protein: CASSPGTTYEQYF

V gene: TRBV18
J gene: TRBJ2-1
D gene: TRBD1
clone size: NA
CDR3 DNA: TGTGCCAGCTCACCACCGTATTCTGGGACAGACAACAATGAGCAGTTCTTC
CDR3 protein: CASSPPYSGTDNNEQFF